This T cell receptor (beta chain) was found in a study of cytomegalovirus exposure and HLA in healthy donors. Study summary: Out of 398 genotyped donors, about 76% belonged to the Caucasian-associated ancestry cluster.

As concerns this clone: Its antigen is not known.

V lost 3 bases to trimming and J lost 1 base, with 13 bases between them. The CDR3 sequence is 15 residues long. Germline values: CDR1 SGHVS, CDR2 FNYEAQ. Overall study findings and caveats: Analysis was performed later, and it showed HLA-associated TCR beta chains to be more clonally expanded than equally common others. The listing of 150 to 200 TCR beta chains classed them as cytomegalovirus-associated. Fewer N-insertions (relative to the roughly 630-donor mean) were reportedly seen in an Asian-associated ancestry cluster in a later analysis.

The study ran its PCR with 60 Vbeta and 13 Jbeta primers. Sequencing was performed with immunoSEQ multiplex PCR; in TCRdb, only in-frame clones are kept and a portion is missing. Of some 110,000 clones in the sample, more than 9.5% were seen once. The sample taken for sequencing was PBMCs. V is TRBV7-6 and J is TRBJ2-7; the D gene is possibly TRBD1 (5 bases). This TCR was recovered from a man aged 40-50 years in good health and CMV-seropositive. CDR3 loop: CASSFETAPSYEQYF. In DNA, the CDR3 is TGTGCCAGCAGCTTTGAGACAGCCCCATCCTACGAGCAGTACTTC.